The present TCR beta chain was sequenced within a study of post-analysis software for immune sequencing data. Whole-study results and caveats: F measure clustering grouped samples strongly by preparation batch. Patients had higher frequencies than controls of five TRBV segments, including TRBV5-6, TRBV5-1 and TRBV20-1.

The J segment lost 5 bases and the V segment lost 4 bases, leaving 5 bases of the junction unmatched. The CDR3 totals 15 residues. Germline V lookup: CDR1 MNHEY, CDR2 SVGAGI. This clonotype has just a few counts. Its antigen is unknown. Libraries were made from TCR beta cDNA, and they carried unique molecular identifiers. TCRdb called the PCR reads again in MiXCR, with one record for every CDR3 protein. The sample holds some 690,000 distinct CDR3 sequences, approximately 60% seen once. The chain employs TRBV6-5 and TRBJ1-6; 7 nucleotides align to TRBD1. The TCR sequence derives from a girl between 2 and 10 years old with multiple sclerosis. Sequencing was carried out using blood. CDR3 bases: TGTGCCAGCAGTTCGGGACAGTTAGATAATTCACCCCTCCACTTT. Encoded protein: CASSSGQLDNSPLHF.